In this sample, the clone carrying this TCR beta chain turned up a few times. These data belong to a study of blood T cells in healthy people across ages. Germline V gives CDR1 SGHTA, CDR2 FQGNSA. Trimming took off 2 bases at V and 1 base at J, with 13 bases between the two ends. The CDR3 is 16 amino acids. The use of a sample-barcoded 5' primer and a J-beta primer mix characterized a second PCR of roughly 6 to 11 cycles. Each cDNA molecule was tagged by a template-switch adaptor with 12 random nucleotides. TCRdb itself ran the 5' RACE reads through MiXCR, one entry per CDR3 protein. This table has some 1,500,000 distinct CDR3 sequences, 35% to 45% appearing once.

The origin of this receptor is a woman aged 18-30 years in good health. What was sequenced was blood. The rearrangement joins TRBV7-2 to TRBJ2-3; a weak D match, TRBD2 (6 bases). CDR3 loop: CASSLFASEGTDTQYF. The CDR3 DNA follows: TGTGCCAGCAGCTTATTTGCTAGCGAAGGCACAGATACGCAGTATTTT. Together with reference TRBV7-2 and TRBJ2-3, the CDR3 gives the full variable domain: GAGVSQSPSNKVTEKGKDVELRCDPISGHTALYWYRQSLGQGLEFLIYFQGNSAPDKSGLPSDRFSAERTGGSVSTLTIQRTQQEDSAVYLCASSLFASEGTDTQYFGPGTRLTVL.